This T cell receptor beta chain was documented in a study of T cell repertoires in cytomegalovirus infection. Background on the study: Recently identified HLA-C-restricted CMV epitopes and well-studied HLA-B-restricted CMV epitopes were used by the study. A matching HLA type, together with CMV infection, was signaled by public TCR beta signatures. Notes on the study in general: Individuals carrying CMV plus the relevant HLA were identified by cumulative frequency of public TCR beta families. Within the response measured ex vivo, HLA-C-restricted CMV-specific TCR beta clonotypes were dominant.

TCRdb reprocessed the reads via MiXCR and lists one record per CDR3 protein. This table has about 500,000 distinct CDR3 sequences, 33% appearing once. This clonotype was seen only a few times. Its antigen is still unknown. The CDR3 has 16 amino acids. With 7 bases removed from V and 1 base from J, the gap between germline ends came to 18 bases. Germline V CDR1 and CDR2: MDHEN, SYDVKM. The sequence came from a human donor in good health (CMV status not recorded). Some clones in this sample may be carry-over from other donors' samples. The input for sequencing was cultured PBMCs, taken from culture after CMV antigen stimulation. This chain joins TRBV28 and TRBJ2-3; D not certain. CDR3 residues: CASNPQAAKGTDTQYF. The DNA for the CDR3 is TGTGCCAGCAACCCCCAAGCCGCCAAGGGCACAGATACGCAGTATTTT.